Here is one T cell receptor (beta chain) with its context. What it binds is unknown. Mismatch with germline at one junction end may stem from a read error. TCRdb re-derived calls from the multiplex PCR reads in MiXCR, one entry per CDR3 protein. The sample lists nearly 200,000 distinct CDR3 sequences, around 29% seen once, with over 4% in the top ten. These data belong to a study of breast tumors, draining lymph nodes, adjacent tissues. Broader study findings: Tumor repertoires ranked between lymph nodes and nontumor tissue in diversity, with V and J gene preferences.

CDR1 is SGHTA, CDR2 FQGNSA, per germline. This CDR3 region has 14 residues. Axillary draining lymph nodes of breast cancer patients supplied the node samples. The source material was axillary lymph node tissue. The J gene is TRBJ2-3, the V gene TRBV7-2, with 10 bases that match TRBD2. The TCR originated in a female donor with breast cancer. Some clones in this sample may be carry-over from other donors' samples. The DNA of the CDR3 is TGTGTCAGCAGTTCTAGCGGGGGAGTAGATACGCAGTATTTT. Translating it yields CVSSSSGGVDTQYF.